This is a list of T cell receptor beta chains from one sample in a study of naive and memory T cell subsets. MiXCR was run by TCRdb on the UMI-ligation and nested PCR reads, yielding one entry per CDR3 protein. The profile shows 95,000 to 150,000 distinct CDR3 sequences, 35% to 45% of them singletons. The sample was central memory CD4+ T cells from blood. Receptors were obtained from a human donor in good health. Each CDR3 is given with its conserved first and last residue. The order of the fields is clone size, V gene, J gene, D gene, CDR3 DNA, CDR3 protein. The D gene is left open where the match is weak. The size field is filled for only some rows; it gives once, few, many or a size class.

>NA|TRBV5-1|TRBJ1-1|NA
TGCGCCAGCAGCTTGGGACCGAGAGGGAACACTGAAGCTTTCTTT
CASSLGPRGNTEAFF
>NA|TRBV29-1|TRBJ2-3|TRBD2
TGCAGCGTCCGCACTAGCGGGCGCACAGATACGCAGTATTTT
CSVRTSGRTDTQYF
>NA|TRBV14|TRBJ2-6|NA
TGTGCCAGCAGCCCCTGGGCAGGTAACTCTGGGGCCAACGTCCTGACTTTC
CASSPWAGNSGANVLTF
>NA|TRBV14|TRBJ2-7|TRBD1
TGTGCCAGCAGCCAAGGGACAGGTTGGCACGAGCAGTACTTC
CASSQGTGWHEQYF
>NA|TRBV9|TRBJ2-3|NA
TGTGCCAGCAGCGAGAGACCAACATACGCCGCGACAGATACGCAGTATTTT
CASSERPTYAATDTQYF
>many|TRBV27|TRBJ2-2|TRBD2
TGTGCCAGCCGCGGACTAGCGTATAACACCGGGGAGCTGTTTTTT
CASRGLAYNTGELFF
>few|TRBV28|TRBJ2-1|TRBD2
TGTGCCAGTTACGGGACTAGCGTTCATTATGAGCAGTTCTTC
CASYGTSVHYEQFF
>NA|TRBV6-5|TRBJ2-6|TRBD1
TGTGCCAGCAGAGACAGGGGGGGAGTGAACGGGGCCAACGTCCTGACTTTC
CASRDRGGVNGANVLTF
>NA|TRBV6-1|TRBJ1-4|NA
TGTGCCAGCAGCGGAACAACTAATGAAAAACTGTTTTTT
CASSGTTNEKLFF
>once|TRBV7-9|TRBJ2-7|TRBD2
TGTGCCAGCAGACGGGAGGGCTACGAGCAGTACTTC
CASRREGYEQYF
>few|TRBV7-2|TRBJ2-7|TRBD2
TGTGCCAGCAGCTTATTAGCGGGAGGGGCTGCCATCTCCTACGAGCAGTACTTC
CASSLLAGGAAISYEQYF
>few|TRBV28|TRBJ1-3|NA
TGTGCCAGCAGTTTTTCGAGCTTCTCTGGAAACACCATATATTTT
CASSFSSFSGNTIYF
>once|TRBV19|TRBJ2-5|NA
TGTGCCAGTAGTATAGATCTCACCGTAGAGACCCAGTACTTC
CASSIDLTVETQYF
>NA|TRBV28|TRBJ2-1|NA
TGTGCCACTAGGCCCTTCTCCATCAATGAGCAGTTCTTC
CATRPFSINEQFF
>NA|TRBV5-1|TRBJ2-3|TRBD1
TGCGCCAGCAAATCCAGGGGGCTAATCACAGATACGCAGTATTTT
CASKSRGLITDTQYF
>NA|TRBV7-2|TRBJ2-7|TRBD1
TGTGCCAGCAGGGGGACAGCGAATTACTACGAGCAGTACTTC
CASRGTANYYEQYF
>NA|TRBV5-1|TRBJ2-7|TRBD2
TGCGCCAGCAGCCTCAAGCGGGACCTCGAGCAGTACTTC
CASSLKRDLEQYF
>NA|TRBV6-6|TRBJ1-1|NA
TGTGCCAGCAGTTGGCGCGGGAACACTGAAGCTTTCTTT
CASSWRGNTEAFF
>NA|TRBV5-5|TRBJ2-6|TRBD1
TGTGCCAGCAGCCCGCGGACAGGGATGGGGGCCAACGTCCTGACTTTC
CASSPRTGMGANVLTF
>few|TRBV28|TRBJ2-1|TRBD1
TGTGCCAGCGCCCCCGACAGGGTTTTGTTCAATGAGCAGTTCTTC
CASAPDRVLFNEQFF
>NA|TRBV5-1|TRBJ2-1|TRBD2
TGCGCCAGCGGAACTAGCGGGACTTACAATGAGCAGTTCTTC
CASGTSGTYNEQFF
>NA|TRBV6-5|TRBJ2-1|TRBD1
TGTGCCAGCGTCTCCGGGGCAGGGGGTTCTGATGAGCAGTTCTTC
CASVSGAGGSDEQFF
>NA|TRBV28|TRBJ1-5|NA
TGTGCCAGCATACAGCCGCCGGGGTGGAATCAGCCCCAGCATTTT
CASIQPPGWNQPQHF
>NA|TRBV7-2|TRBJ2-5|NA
TGTGCCAGCAGCTTAGGGCGGGGAGAGACCCAGTACTTC
CASSLGRGETQYF
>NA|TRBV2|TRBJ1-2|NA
TGTGCCAGCAGGGAATCGGAACCCTATGGCTACACCTTC
CASRESEPYGYTF
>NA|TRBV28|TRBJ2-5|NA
TGTGCCAGCAGTTTAGGCGGAACCACCGCAGAGACCCAGTACTTC
CASSLGGTTAETQYF
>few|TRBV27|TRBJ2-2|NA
TGTGCCAGCAGTTTATGGAGCACCGGGGAGCTGTTTTTT
CASSLWSTGELFF
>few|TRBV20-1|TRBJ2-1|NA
TGCAGTGCCCAGGGCCCTGCGGCGCAGTTCTTC
CSAQGPAAQFF
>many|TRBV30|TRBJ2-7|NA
TGTGCCACCGCGCAGGGGACCTACGAGCAGTACTTC
CATAQGTYEQYF
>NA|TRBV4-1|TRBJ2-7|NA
TGCGCCAGCAGCCCGATCGGGGACAAGAGATCCTACGAGCAGTACTTC
CASSPIGDKRSYEQYF
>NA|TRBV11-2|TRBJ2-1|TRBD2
TGTGCCAGCAGCTTCCGACTAGCGGGAGGAGGCAATGAGCAGTTCTTC
CASSFRLAGGGNEQFF
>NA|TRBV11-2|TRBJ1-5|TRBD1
TGTGCCAGCAGCGCCAATGACAGGGGAGGACAGCCCCAGCATTTT
CASSANDRGGQPQHF
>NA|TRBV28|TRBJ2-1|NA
TGTGCCAGCAGTCCTACAGGGAGCGCCCCCAATGAGCAGTTCTTC
CASSPTGSAPNEQFF
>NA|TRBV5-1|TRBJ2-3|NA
TGCGCCAGCAGAGGGATGAATACGCAGTATTTT
CASRGMNTQYF
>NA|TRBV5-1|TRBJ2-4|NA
TGCGCCAGCAGCTTGGGGCTAGCGAGAGCCAAAAACATTCAGTACTTC
CASSLGLARAKNIQYF
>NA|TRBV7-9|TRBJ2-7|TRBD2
TGTGCCAGCAGCGACCGGGAGGGCTTTTTCGAGCAGTACTTC
CASSDREGFFEQYF
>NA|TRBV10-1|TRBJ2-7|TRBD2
TGCGCCAGCAGTGAGTCGACTAGCGGGAGCCCCTCGGGGGAGCAGTACTTC
CASSESTSGSPSGEQYF
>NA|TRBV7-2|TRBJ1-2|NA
TGTGCCAGCAGCCAGGCAGCAGGCTATGGCTACACCTTC
CASSQAAGYGYTF
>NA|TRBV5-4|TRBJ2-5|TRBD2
TGTGCCAGCAGCTTGGGGACTAGCGGGAGTGTCGAGACCCAGTACTTC
CASSLGTSGSVETQYF
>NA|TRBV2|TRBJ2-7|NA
TGTGCCAGGACAAGGACGGCCGAAGGGAGGGAGCAGTACTTC
CARTRTAEGREQYF